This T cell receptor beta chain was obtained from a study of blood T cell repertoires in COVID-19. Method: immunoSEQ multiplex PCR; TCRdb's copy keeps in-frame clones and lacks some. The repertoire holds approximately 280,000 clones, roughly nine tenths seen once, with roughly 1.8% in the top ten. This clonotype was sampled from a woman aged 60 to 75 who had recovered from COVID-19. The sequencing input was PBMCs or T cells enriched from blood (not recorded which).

CDR3 DNA: TGTGCCAGCAGCTTAAAGGGGCCCTACAATGAGCAGTTCTTC. The encoded protein is CASSLKGPYNEQFF. This sequence joins TRBV7-9 and TRBJ2-1, with a possible D match to TRBD1 (5 bases). The CDR3 loop spans 14 amino acids. V gave up 2 bases and J gave up 2 bases, with 7 bases separating them. The germline V gene has CDR1 SEHNR and CDR2 FQNEAQ (reference sequence).